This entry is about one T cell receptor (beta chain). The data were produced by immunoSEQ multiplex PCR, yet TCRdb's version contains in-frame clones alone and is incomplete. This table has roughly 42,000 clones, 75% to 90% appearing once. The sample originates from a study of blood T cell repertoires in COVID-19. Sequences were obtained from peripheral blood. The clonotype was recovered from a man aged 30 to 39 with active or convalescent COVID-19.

DNA for the CDR3: TGTGCCAGCAGCTTGGGTGGACAGGCTGGAGATACGCAGTATTTT. As protein: CASSLGGQAGDTQYF. The chain joins TRBV5-4 to TRBJ2-3; 7 bases match TRBD1. The CDR3 extends over 15 amino acids. With V trimmed by 0 bases and J by 5 bases, 6 bases remained unmatched. Germline-derived CDR1 and CDR2 are SGHNT and YYREEE (reference sequence).